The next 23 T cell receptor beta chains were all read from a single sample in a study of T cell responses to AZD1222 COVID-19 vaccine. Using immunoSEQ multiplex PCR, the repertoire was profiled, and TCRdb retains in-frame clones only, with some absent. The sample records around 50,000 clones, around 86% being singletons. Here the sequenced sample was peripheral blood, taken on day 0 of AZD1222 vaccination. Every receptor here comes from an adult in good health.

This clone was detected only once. As DNA, the CDR3 is TGTGCCAGCAGTTTACGATCCACTGAAGCTTTCTTT. This sequence encodes CASSLRSTEAFF. The V call is TRBV28, the J call TRBJ1-1; D gene unclear. The length of the CDR3 is 12 residues. Germline CDR1 is MDHEN and CDR2 is SYDVKM. V was shortened by 2 bases and J by 4 bases, with 5 bases between the two germline ends.

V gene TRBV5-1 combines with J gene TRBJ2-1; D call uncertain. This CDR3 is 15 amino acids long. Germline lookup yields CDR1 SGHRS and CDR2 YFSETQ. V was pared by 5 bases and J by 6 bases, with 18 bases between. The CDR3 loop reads CASREGPGSFNEQFF. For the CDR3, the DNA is TGCGCCAGCAGGGAAGGGCCAGGAAGCTTCAATGAGCAGTTCTTC. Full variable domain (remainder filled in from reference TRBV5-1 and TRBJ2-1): KAGVTQTPRYLIKTRGQQVTLSCSPISGHRSVSWYQQTPGQGLQFLFEYFSETQRNKGNFPGRFSGRQFSNSRSEMNVSTLELGDSALYLCASREGPGSFNEQFFGPGTRLTVL.

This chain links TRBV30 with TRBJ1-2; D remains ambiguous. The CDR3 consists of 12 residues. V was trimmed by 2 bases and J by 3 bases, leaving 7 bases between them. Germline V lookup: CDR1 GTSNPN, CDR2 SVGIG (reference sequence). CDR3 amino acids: CAWSRSDYGYTF. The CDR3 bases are TGTGCCTGGAGTAGGAGCGACTATGGCTACACCTTC. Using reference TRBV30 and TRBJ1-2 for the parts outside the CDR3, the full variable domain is SQTIHQWPATLVQPVGSPLSLECTVEGTSNPNLYWYRQAAGRGLQLLFYSVGIGQISSEVPQNLSASRPQDRQFILSSKKLLLSDSGFYLCAWSRSDYGYTFGSGTRLTVV.

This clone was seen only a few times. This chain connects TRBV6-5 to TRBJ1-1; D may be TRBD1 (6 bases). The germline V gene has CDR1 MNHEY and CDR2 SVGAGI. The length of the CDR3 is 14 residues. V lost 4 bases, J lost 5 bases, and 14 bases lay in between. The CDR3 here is CASSFSRQGTEAFF. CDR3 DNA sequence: TGTGCCAGCAGTTTCTCGCGGCAGGGGACTGAAGCTTTCTTT.

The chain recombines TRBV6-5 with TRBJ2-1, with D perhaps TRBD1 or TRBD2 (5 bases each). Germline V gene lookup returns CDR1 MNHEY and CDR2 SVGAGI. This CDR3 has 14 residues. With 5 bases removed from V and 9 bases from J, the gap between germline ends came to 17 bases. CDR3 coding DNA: TGTGCCAGCAGTCCTCCCGGGACCTATGGTGAGCAGTTCTTC. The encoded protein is CASSPPGTYGEQFF.

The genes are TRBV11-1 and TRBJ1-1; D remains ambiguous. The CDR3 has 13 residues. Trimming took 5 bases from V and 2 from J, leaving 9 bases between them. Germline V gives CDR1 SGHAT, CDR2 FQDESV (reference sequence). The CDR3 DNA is TGTGCCAGCAGCCCCGATCCCAACACTGAAGCTTTCTTT. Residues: CASSPDPNTEAFF.

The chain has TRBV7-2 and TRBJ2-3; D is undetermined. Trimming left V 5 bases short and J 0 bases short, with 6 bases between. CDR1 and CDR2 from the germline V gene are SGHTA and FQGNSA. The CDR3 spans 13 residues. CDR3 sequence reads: CASSRISTDTQYF. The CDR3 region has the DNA TGTGCCAGCAGCAGGATTAGCACAGATACGCAGTATTTT.

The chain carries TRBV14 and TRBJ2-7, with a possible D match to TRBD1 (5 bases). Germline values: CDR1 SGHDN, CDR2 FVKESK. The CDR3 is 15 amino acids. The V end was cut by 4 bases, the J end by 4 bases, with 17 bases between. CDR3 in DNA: TGTGCCAGCAGCCCACCCTTTAGGGGCTATTACGAGCAGTACTTC. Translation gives CASSPPFRGYYEQYF.

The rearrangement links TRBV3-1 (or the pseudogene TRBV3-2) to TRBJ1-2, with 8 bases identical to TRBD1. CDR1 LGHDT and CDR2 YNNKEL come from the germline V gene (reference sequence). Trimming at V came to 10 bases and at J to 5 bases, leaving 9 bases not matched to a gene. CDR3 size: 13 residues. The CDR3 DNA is TGTGCCACCCTCGGTCAGGGGGCATATGGCTACACCTTC. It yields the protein CATLGQGAYGYTF.

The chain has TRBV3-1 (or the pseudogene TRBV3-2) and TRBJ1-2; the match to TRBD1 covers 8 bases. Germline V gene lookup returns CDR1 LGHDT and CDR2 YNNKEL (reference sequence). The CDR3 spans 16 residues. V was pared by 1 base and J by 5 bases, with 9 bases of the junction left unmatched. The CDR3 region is CASSQAGGQGGYGYTF. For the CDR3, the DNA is TGTGCCAGCAGCCAAGCGGGAGGACAGGGAGGATATGGCTACACCTTC.

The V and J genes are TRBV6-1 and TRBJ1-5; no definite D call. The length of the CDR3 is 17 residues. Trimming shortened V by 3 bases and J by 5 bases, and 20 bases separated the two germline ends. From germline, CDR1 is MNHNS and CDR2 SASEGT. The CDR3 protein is CASSDTSRIQGYQPQHF. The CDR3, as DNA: TGTGCCAGCAGTGATACGAGCAGGATTCAAGGGTATCAGCCCCAGCATTTT.

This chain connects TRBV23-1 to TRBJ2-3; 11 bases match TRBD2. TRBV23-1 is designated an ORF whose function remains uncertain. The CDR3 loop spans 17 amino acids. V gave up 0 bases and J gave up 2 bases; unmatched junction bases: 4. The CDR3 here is CASSQSLLAGATDTQYF. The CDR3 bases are TGCGCCAGCAGTCAATCCTTACTAGCGGGAGCCACAGATACGCAGTATTTT.

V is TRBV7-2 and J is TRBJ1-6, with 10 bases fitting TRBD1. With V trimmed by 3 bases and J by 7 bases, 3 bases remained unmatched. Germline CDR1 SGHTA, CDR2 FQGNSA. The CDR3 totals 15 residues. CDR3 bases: TGTGCCAGCAGCTTCCAGACAGGGGGCAATTCACCCCTCCACTTT. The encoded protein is CASSFQTGGNSPLHF.

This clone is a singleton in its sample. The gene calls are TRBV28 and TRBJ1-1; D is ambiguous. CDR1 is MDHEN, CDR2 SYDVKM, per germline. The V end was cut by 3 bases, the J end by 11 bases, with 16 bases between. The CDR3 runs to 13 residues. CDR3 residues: CASSFTTRMHAFF. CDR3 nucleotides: TGTGCCAGCAGTTTTACAACAAGGATGCATGCTTTCTTT.

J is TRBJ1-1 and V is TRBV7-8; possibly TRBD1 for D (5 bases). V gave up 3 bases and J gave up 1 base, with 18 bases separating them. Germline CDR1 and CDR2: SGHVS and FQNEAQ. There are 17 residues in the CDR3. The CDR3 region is CASSFCRTINKNTEAFF. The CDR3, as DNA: TGTGCCAGCAGCTTTTGTCGGACAATAAATAAGAACACTGAAGCTTTCTTT.

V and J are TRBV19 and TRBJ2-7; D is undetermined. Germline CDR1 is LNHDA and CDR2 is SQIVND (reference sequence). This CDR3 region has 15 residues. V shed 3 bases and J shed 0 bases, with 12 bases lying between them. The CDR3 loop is CASSIIKAPSYEQYF. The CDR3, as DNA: TGTGCCAGTAGTATTATAAAAGCGCCCTCCTACGAGCAGTACTTC.

CDR3 sequence (DNA): TGTGCCAGCAGCAACCCGACAGGGGGCCAAAACGAGCAGTACTTC. Translation gives CASSNPTGGQNEQYF. The chain employs TRBV21-1 and TRBJ2-7; TRBD1 is the table's D call and was not checked against the DNA. TRBV21-1 is a recognized pseudogene. The CDR3 runs 15 residues.

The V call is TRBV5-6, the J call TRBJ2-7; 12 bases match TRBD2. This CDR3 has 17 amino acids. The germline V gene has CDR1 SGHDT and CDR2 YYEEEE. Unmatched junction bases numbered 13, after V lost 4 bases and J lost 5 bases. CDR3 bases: TGTGCCAGCAGCAAGAGGACTAGCGGGAATGTACAGGACGAGCAGTACTTC. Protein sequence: CASSKRTSGNVQDEQYF.

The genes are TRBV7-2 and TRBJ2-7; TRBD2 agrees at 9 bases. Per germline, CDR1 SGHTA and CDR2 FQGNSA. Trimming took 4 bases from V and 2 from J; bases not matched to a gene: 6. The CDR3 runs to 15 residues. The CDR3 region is CASSSFGGRAYEQYF. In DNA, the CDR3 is TGTGCCAGCAGCTCATTTGGCGGGAGGGCCTACGAGCAGTACTTC.

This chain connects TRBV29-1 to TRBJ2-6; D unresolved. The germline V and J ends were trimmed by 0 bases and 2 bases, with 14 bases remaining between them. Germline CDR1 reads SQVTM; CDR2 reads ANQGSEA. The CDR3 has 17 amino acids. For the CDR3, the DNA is TGCAGCGTTGAAGACCAATCCCAAGAACCTGGGGCCAACGTCCTGACTTTC. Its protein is CSVEDQSQEPGANVLTF.

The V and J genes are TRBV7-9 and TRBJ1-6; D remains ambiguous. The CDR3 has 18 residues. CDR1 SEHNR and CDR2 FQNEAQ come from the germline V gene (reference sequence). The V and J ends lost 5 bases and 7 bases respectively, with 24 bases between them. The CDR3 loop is CASSQNAAGWWSNSPLHF. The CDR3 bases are TGTGCCAGCAGCCAAAACGCGGCGGGTTGGTGGTCGAATTCACCCCTCCACTTT.

The CDR3 DNA is TGTGCCAGCAGTCCCTCGGTATTGTACGACTACACCTTC. This sequence encodes CASSPSVLYDYTF. The chain employs TRBV6-5 and TRBJ1-2, with D uncertain. The CDR3 spans 13 residues. Trimming shortened V by 5 bases and J by 10 bases, and 17 bases separated the two germline ends. Germline values: CDR1 MNHEY, CDR2 SVGAGI.

The CDR3 DNA follows: TGTGCCAGCAGTGCCGGGACTAGCGGGAGCACAGATACGCAGTATTTT. Translation gives CASSAGTSGSTDTQYF. J is TRBJ2-3 and V is TRBV6-4, with TRBD2 matching over 12 bases. The length of the CDR3 is 16 residues. Germline CDR1 is MRHNA and CDR2 is SNTAGT. J gave up 0 bases and V 4 bases, and 2 bases lay outside the gene matches.